This TCR beta chain was sequenced during a study of OX40 agonist ivuxolimab in advanced cancers. Overall study: Prior therapy, whether anti-PD-1, anti-PD-L1 or anti-CTLA-4, was allowed, and 40% had some. Study results and limitations: Expansion of clones was among the lowest in partial responders at 0.1-3.0 mg/kg.

Data came from immunoSEQ multiplex PCR; TCRdb stores just in-frame clones and leaves some out. The sample gives tens of thousands of clones, more than 70% of which show up once; about 4.7% is in the top ten. With respect to this clone: Its matching antigen is unknown.

This CDR3 region has 15 residues. The germline gives CDR1 SGHRS, CDR2 YFSETQ. Trimming cost V 0 bases and J 4 bases, with 10 bases left between them. The sequence was collected from an adult with an advanced solid tumor such as melanoma, head and neck, liver or kidney cancer. Sequencing was performed on CD4+ or CD8+ T cells sorted from blood, taken in a trial of the OX40 agonist ivuxolimab. The chain joins TRBV5-1 to TRBJ1-4; no firm D call. CDR3 sequence (DNA): TGCGCCAGCAGCTTGGGAGGGTCTCTTAATGAAAAACTGTTTTTT. This codes for CASSLGGSLNEKLFF.